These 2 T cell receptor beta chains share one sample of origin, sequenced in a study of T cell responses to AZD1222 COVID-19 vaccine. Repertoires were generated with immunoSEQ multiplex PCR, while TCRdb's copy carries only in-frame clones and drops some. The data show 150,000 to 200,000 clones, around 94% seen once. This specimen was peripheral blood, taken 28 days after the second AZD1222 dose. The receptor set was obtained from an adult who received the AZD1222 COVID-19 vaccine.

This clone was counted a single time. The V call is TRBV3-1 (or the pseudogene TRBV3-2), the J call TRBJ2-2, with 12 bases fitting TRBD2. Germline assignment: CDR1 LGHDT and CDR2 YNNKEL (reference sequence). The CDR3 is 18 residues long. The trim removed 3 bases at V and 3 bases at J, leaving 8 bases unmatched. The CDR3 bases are TGTGCCAGCAGCCAGGCGGCTAGCGGGAGGGCCTACACCGGGGAGCTGTTTTTT. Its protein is CASSQAASGRAYTGELFF.

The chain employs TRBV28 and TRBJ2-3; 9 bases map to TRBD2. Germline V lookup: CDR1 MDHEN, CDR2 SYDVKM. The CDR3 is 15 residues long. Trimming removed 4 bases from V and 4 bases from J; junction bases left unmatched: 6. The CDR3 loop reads CASSSPSGIADTQYF. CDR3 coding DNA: TGTGCCAGCAGTTCCCCTAGCGGGATCGCAGATACGCAGTATTTT.